This T cell receptor beta chain was observed in a study of T cells in Graves' hyperthyroidism and ophthalmopathy (dated by TCRdb to the late 2010s). In the study overall: Peripheral blood was collected at initial diagnosis, before any treatment. TCR Vbeta CDR3 sequencing of 130 to 150 peripheral blood samples (roughly 43 ophthalmopathy, under 80 hyperthyroidism and around 17 progressor patients) is reported in the paper. Prospective prediction of ophthalmopathy was tested in an independent validation cohort consisting of under 20 hyperthyroidism patients and some 15 patients who later progressed to ophthalmopathy. To identify distinguishing TCR V-J signatures, a discovery cohort of around 100 patients was used, comprising fewer than 45 with Graves' ophthalmopathy and under 60 with stable Graves' hyperthyroidism. The 75 to 100 discovery patients were divided at random into training and test sets in a 7:3 ratio. Once sampling was done, hyperthyroidism patients were given methimazole at a starting dose of 30 mg daily, whereas ophthalmopathy patients were given high-dose intravenous methylprednisolone. Thyroid tissue and blood T-cell repertoires from six Graves' hyperthyroidism patients were also compared in the study.

V and J lose 2 bases and 6 bases, and a span of 7 bases separates them. The germline V gene (reference sequence) specifies SGHKS as CDR1 and YYEKEE as CDR2. From the cysteine up to the phenylalanine, the CDR3 has a length of 12 residues. Only CDR3 DNA is held: 36 bases, read in frame from base 1. A note on this clonotype: Its antigen is still unknown. Per-base quality was not reported, and no clone a single base away is much larger than it.

Ophthalmopathy patients had moderately to severely active disease, with a Clinical Activity Score of 3 or more, a NOSPECS grade of 4 or more, and a disease duration of less than 3 months. Any patient with an uncontrolled infection, another autoimmune disease, pregnancy or lactation was excluded. Diagnoses relied on clinical symptoms, serum thyroxine and TRAb, thyroid ultrasound and orbital computed tomography. PBMCs were separated from 10 ml of fresh peripheral blood using Ficoll-Paque density gradient centrifugation. Total RNA was extracted with Trizol reagent, and quality was checked on an Agilent 2100 Bioanalyzer. Paper-wide results and their limitations: In validation, the model predicted progression to ophthalmopathy a median of about 5.9 months before onset, with approximately 70% sensitivity and roughly 72% specificity. No statistical method was used to set the sample size in advance, and investigators knew the group allocation. Most expanded thyroid clonotypes (frequency above 0.001) were also found in blood, which suggests that blood repertoires may mirror thyroid immune responses. Ophthalmopathy was separated from stable hyperthyroidism by a 13 V-J signature model, with about 86% sensitivity and approximately 81% specificity obtained in cross-validation and 80%/75% obtained in testing.

The TCR beta CDR3 regions were amplified from RNA transcripts. For the first round of RT-PCR on the TCR CDR3, the HTBI primer set was used together with the Qiagen OneStep RT-PCR kit. Libraries were constructed in a second round of multiplex PCR, after which size selection and purification were carried out. Paired-end sequencing of the libraries was performed with 100 bp reads on an Illumina HiSeq2000. The authors processed their data as follows. SOAPnuke was used to process the raw data, with reads discarded if the reads contained adapters or uncalled bases, had a mean Phred below 15, or lacked an exact constant-primer or identifier match. High-quality paired reads were merged using COPE v1.2.5, and each unique nucleotide sequence was defined as a clonotype. MiTCR v1.1 was used to align clonotypes to the IMGT TRBV, TRBD and TRBJ reference segments. Analysis was restricted to V-J combinations with a frequency above 0.0001, which covered roughly 99% of repertoires. A TCS score was defined as the ratio of F50 (clonal expansion) to E x V (chaos), with BLOSUM62-based TCRdist applied between CDR3 peptides within each V-J. Welch's t-statistics and random forest reduced around 520 V-J features to 13, which were used in a naive Bayes classifier (R e1071). Through fastp at Q25 and MiXCR, TCRdb rebuilt clones from the public reads, retaining in-frame beta chains. For every CDR3 protein sequence, its rows merge into one entry that carries the most common genes and DNA. V and J calls and clone size were set by TCRdb, not the authors. Present in this sample are over 250,000 distinct CDR3 sequences, approximately 15% of which were seen just once. The top ten clonotypes cover approximately 35% of the sample.

The chain was built from TRBV5-5 and TRBJ2-3; the D gene remains uncertain. This sequence was found in a woman between 40 and 50 years old with Graves' ophthalmopathy. The specimen sequenced was blood. The nucleotide sequence is given as TGTGCCAGCAGCTTAGCAGAGGATACGCAGTATTTT. Its translation is CASSLAEDTQYF.